This is a list of T cell receptor beta chains from one sample in a study of T cells in Graves' hyperthyroidism and ophthalmopathy. TCRdb fed the multiplex PCR reads into MiXCR, producing one record per CDR3 protein. The sample has some 270,000 distinct CDR3 sequences, around 25% seen once. Sequenced sample: blood. The receptors come from a woman between 40 and 55 years old with Graves' ophthalmopathy. Each CDR3 is given without its conserved first and last residue. Size tells how often a clone was seen (once, few, many) or the class of an expanded clone, and some rows leave it out.

V gene,clone size,CDR3 protein
TRBV18,few,ASSRLAGGEETQY
TRBV11-2,many,ASNFEGQDLYQPQH
TRBV9,many,ASSVGAGDYEQY
TRBV24-1,.,ATSPTGAPLSYEQY
TRBV20-1,many,SAPRGASGYT
TRBV12-3/TRBV12-4,.,ASSPRDRAHNEQF
TRBV2,many,ASSGISSGANVLT
TRBV24-1,.,ATSRDRGGARTSQETQY
TRBV20-1,.,SARYDIREQY
TRBV18,many,ASSPGLGYYEQY
TRBV4-1,many,ASSQEGWRSGNTIY
TRBV12-3/TRBV12-4,.,ASNQGQGLVAF
TRBV12-3/TRBV12-4,.,ASNRGQEETQY
TRBV7-2,many,ASSLARGAYEQY
TRBV20-1,.,SASKGTGAYEQY
TRBV6-2/TRBV6-3,.,ASSHGRGVRRSTGELF
TRBV19,many,ASSLGTANQPQH
TRBV4-2,many,ASSQGNLAVRELF
TRBV24-1,many,ATSGAPGQGHSGANVLT
TRBV6-1,many,ASSEEILSYEQY
TRBV28,.,ASSQGPASSYEQY
TRBV19,many,ASSPTSGRARKSYEQY
TRBV9,many,ASSVDGTGVYTIY
TRBV9,.,ASSVGDGRKGVQY
TRBV20-1,many,SAQPAGPDMGTQY
TRBV27,.,ASSSTTGQETQY
TRBV4-2,many,ASSQDPSGSDEQY